A selection of T cell receptor beta chains follows, all from one sample in a study of metastatic and nonmetastatic thyroid tumors. TCRdb used MiXCR to call clones anew from the PCR reads. The sample lists about 24,000 clones, 22% occurring once. Material for sequencing was blood. The receptors were sampled from a female donor with papillary thyroid cancer or a benign thyroid nodule (not recorded which). Some clones in this sample may be carry-over from other donors' samples. Each CDR3 is given with its conserved first and last residue.

v_gene	j_gene	CDR3aa
TRBV12-3/TRBV12-4	TRBJ2-1	CASSLAYVGAINNEQFF
TRBV15	TRBJ1-2	CATSRDLGQGTGYTF
TRBV6-1	TRBJ2-2	CATGQTGGDTGELFF
TRBV6-2/TRBV6-3	TRBJ2-1	CASSYQTSGSSDEQFF
TRBV19	TRBJ2-7	CASMPGPGTHEQYF
TRBV20-1	TRBJ2-7	CSASSLQGREQYF
TRBV28	TRBJ2-7	CASSPGYEQYF
TRBV2	TRBJ2-2	CASRKDPNTGELFF
TRBV12-3/TRBV12-4	TRBJ2-2	CASSTAGGTTGELFF
TRBV7-8	TRBJ1-1	CASSLGHQNTEAFF
TRBV2	TRBJ1-2	CASSWGQVLGYTF
TRBV7-9	TRBJ2-7	CASSLGGLAGEQYF
TRBV7-9	TRBJ2-5	CASSLWDTQTETQYF
TRBV6-5	TRBJ1-4	CASSQGGSEKLFF
TRBV4-2	TRBJ2-3	CASSRHSSGGATDTQYF
TRBV2	TRBJ1-5	CASSEGPSAGGNQPQHF
TRBV7-9	TRBJ1-3	CASSPGRDRPSGNTIYF
TRBV28	TRBJ1-1	CASRRQGIEAFF
TRBV18	TRBJ2-7	CASSPTLLPSYEQYF
TRBV5-6	TRBJ2-5	CASSLYWSPTQETQYF
TRBV6-1	TRBJ2-2	CASGQRAGELFF
TRBV12-3/TRBV12-4	TRBJ2-3	CASSAMDGSFDTQYF
TRBV6-4	TRBJ2-1	CASSPGLASVEQFF
TRBV7-3	TRBJ2-5	CASSFGGNQETQYF
TRBV7-6	TRBJ1-2	CASRLSSLTNYGYTF
TRBV20-1	TRBJ1-5	CSASSPTIYSNQPQHF
TRBV6-4	TRBJ2-3	CASSRVGEADTQYF
TRBV9	TRBJ2-7	CASSAGQSYEQYF
TRBV6-2/TRBV6-3	TRBJ2-7	CASSYEAGLIYEQYF
TRBV5-1	TRBJ2-3	CASSSGQGMDTQYF
TRBV7-2	TRBJ1-6	CASSSDRGSSSPLHF
TRBV12-3/TRBV12-4	TRBJ2-7	CASRGTSWTAYTYEQCF
TRBV7-8	TRBJ2-7	CASSLEGFKQYF
TRBV6-2/TRBV6-3	TRBJ2-1	CASSYRAMSSYNEQFF
TRBV27	TRBJ2-3	CASSYLDRGPTDTQYF
TRBV12-3/TRBV12-4	TRBJ2-2	CASSSGWANTGELFF
TRBV5-5	TRBJ1-4	CASSLVWANNEKLFF
TRBV6-2/TRBV6-3	TRBJ2-6	CDSRARAGTAVSGANVLTF
TRBV5-4	TRBJ1-2	CASSLEGGPYGYTF
TRBV12-3/TRBV12-4	TRBJ2-1	CASRSLVNEQFF
TRBV6-2/TRBV6-3	TRBJ2-3	CASIPAVGGPSTDTQYF
TRBV30	TRBJ1-3	CAWGGRGNTIYF
TRBV2	TRBJ1-2	CASSEGAWGNGYTF
TRBV24-1	TRBJ2-1	CATSDMGRPCSYNELFF
TRBV3-1	TRBJ2-2	CASSPAGEVTGELFF
TRBV7-2	TRBJ2-6	CAGRTVGANVLTF
TRBV18	TRBJ2-5	CASSQSDTQETQYF
TRBV7-2	TRBJ2-3	CASSLSRDTQYF
TRBV2	TRBJ2-1	CASRVTDNEQFF
TRBV4-2	TRBJ1-3	CASSQEHRAGNTIYF
TRBV27	TRBJ2-7	CASRKDSSAASMGEQYF
TRBV12-3/TRBV12-4	TRBJ2-1	CASSLETSGYNEQFF
TRBV5-5	TRBJ2-1	CASSLVGLAAYNEQFF
TRBV3-1	TRBJ1-2	CASSHVVGGASLANYGYTF